The 25 T cell receptor beta chains below were found in one sample sequenced in a study of PD-L1 blockade in urothelial cancer. Assay: immunoSEQ multiplex PCR; the TCRdb copy retains only in-frame clones and omits some. This sample has about 82,000 clones, with 82% found just once. Sample: PBMCs, taken around atezolizumab (anti-PD-L1) treatment. All receptors derive from a man between 65 and 79 years old with urothelial cancer.

The chain employs TRBV5-6 and TRBJ1-3, with a weak D call TRBD1 (6 bases). In germline, CDR1 is SGHDT, CDR2 YYEEEE. With 4 bases removed from V and 0 bases from J, the gap between germline ends came to 14 bases. CDR3 length: 16 amino acids. The CDR3 is CASSTPGQTSGNTIYF. The CDR3 region has the DNA TGTGCCAGCAGCACCCCGGGACAAACCTCTGGAAACACCATATATTTT.

V gene TRBV19 combines with J gene TRBJ2-1; 11 bases are shared with TRBD2. V dropped 3 bases and J dropped 6; count of bases not matched to a gene: 7. The germline V gene has CDR1 LNHDA and CDR2 SQIVND (reference sequence). The CDR3 contains 16 residues. Here the CDR3 reads CASSINSGGAINEQFF. The DNA for the CDR3 is TGTGCCAGTAGTATCAATAGCGGGGGGGCCATCAATGAGCAGTTCTTC. The whole variable domain, remainder taken from reference TRBV19 and TRBJ2-1, is DGGITQSPKYLFRKEGQNVTLSCEQNLNHDAMYWYRQDPGQGLRLIYYSQIVNDFQKGDIAEGYSVSREKKESFPLTVTSAQKNPTAFYLCASSINSGGAINEQFFGPGTRLTVL.

This chain links TRBV11-2 with TRBJ1-1; no reliable D call. In germline, CDR1 is SGHAT, CDR2 FQNNGV. V lost 5 bases, J lost 7 bases, and 17 bases lay in between. The CDR3 loop spans 14 amino acids. CDR3 in amino acids: CASSVRFSGFEAFF. The CDR3 nucleotides read TGTGCCAGCAGCGTTCGGTTTTCGGGATTTGAAGCTTTCTTT.

The chain couples TRBV6-1 to TRBJ1-5, with D possibly matching TRBD1 (5 bases). There are 12 residues in the CDR3. V gave up 6 bases and J gave up 7 bases, with 10 bases separating them. CDR1 is MNHNS, CDR2 SASEGT, per germline. DNA for the CDR3: TGTGCCAGCAGAGGGGTGGAACAGCCCCAGCATTTT. Its translation: CASRGVEQPQHF.

J is TRBJ2-3 and V is TRBV7-6; weak D call: TRBD1 (6 bases). Trimming pared 2 bases from V and 1 base from J, leaving 10 bases between. The CDR3 covers 15 residues. Germline loops: CDR1 SGHVS, CDR2 FNYEAQ. CDR3 sequence reads: CASSLSAGGTDTQYF. CDR3 nucleotide sequence: TGTGCCAGCAGCTTATCGGCAGGGGGCACAGATACGCAGTATTTT.

The gene calls are TRBV19 and TRBJ1-6; D is ambiguous. CDR3 size: 16 residues. Germline V gene data show CDR1 as LNHDA and CDR2 as SQIVND (reference sequence). Trimming shortened V by 3 bases and J by 7 bases, and 16 bases separated the two germline ends. CDR3 residues: CASSIPSGNFNSPLHF. CDR3 nucleotide sequence: TGTGCCAGTAGTATCCCCAGCGGCAATTTCAATTCACCCCTCCACTTT. Complete variable domain (other parts from reference TRBV19 and TRBJ1-6): DGGITQSPKYLFRKEGQNVTLSCEQNLNHDAMYWYRQDPGQGLRLIYYSQIVNDFQKGDIAEGYSVSREKKESFPLTVTSAQKNPTAFYLCASSIPSGNFNSPLHFGNGTRLTVT.

This sequence joins TRBV5-5 and TRBJ1-1, with D possibly matching TRBD1 (6 bases). The ends were cut back, 4 bases at V and 0 bases at J, with 13 bases in the middle. The CDR3 covers 15 residues. Germline values: CDR1 SGHKS, CDR2 YYEKEE (reference sequence). The CDR3 nucleotides are TGTGCCAGCAGCCCAGGGGACCCTTTGAACACTGAAGCTTTCTTT. Its translation is CASSPGDPLNTEAFF.

J is TRBJ2-2 and V is TRBV7-8, with D tentatively TRBD2 (6 bases). V was pared by 3 bases and J by 0 bases, with 11 bases between. This CDR3 is 16 amino acids long. Germline V gene data show CDR1 as SGHVS and CDR2 as FQNEAQ. The CDR3 reads CASSFGGVTNTGELFF. The CDR3 nucleotides are TGTGCCAGCAGCTTCGGCGGGGTCACGAACACCGGGGAGCTGTTTTTT. The full variable domain, in which reference TRBV7-8 and TRBJ2-2 provide the parts outside the CDR3, is GAGVSQSPRYKVAKRGQDVALRCDPISGHVSLFWYQQALGQGPEFLTYFQNEAQLDKSGLPSDRFFAERPEGSVSTLKIQRTQQEDSAVYLCASSFGGVTNTGELFFGEGSRLTVL.

The rearrangement uses TRBV18 and TRBJ2-1; D is unclear. Germline CDR1 and CDR2: KGHSH and LQKENI. This CDR3 has 14 amino acids. Trimming took 3 bases from V and 0 from J, leaving 6 bases between them. The CDR3 sequence is CASSPASSYNEQFF. The CDR3 DNA is TGTGCCAGCTCACCCGCTAGCTCCTACAATGAGCAGTTCTTC.

The rearrangement uses TRBV15 and TRBJ1-5; 9 nucleotides agree with TRBD1. The germline V gene encodes CDR1 LNHNV and CDR2 YYDKDF (reference sequence). V shed 4 bases and J 3 bases; nucleotides not matched to a gene: 7. This CDR3 is 16 amino acids long. The CDR3 sequence: CATSTSRDRVNQPQHF. In DNA form, the CDR3 reads TGTGCCACCAGCACCAGCCGGGACAGGGTCAATCAGCCCCAGCATTTT.

The chain combines TRBV30 with TRBJ1-2, with 9 bases fitting TRBD1. CDR1 GTSNPN and CDR2 SVGIG come from the germline V gene (reference sequence). The CDR3 sequence is 13 residues long. V gave up 5 bases and J gave up 4 bases; unmatched junction bases: 5. CDR3 DNA: TGTGCCTGGTGCTACAGGGGGCGCTATGGCTACACCTTC. Its protein is CAWCYRGRYGYTF.

The chain uses TRBV15 and TRBJ1-1; the D is unclear. V lost 5 bases and J 4 bases, leaving 11 bases between the germline ends. Germline assignment: CDR1 LNHNV and CDR2 YYDKDF (reference sequence). The CDR3 totals 13 residues. As DNA, the CDR3 is TGTGCCACCAGCCAGACACGGGGCACTGAAGCTTTCTTT. This gives the protein CATSQTRGTEAFF.

The chain joins TRBV28 to TRBJ2-4; 7 nucleotides align to TRBD1. The CDR3 runs to 13 residues. The germline V gene encodes CDR1 MDHEN and CDR2 SYDVKM. V trimming: 6 bases; J trimming: 7 bases; junction bases outside the gene matches: 6. The CDR3 is CASSPTGRNIQYF. The CDR3 nucleotides read TGTGCCAGCAGCCCGACAGGGCGTAACATTCAGTACTTC.

The chain combines TRBV5-1 with TRBJ2-7; D may be TRBD2 (7 bases). The length of the CDR3 is 16 residues. CDR1 SGHRS and CDR2 YFSETQ come from the germline V gene. Trimming removed 4 bases from V and 3 bases from J, with 20 bases in between. The CDR3 here is CASSDGGWGGGYEQYF. For the CDR3, the DNA is TGCGCCAGCAGCGATGGAGGATGGGGGGGCGGCTACGAGCAGTACTTC.

At least ten counts were recorded for this clone. V gene TRBV29-1 combines with J gene TRBJ1-2; TRBD1 might be the D (5 bases). Trimming shortened V by 6 bases and J by 3 bases, and 8 bases separated the two germline ends. The germline gives CDR1 SQVTM, CDR2 ANQGSEA. The length of the CDR3 is 11 residues. The CDR3 here is CSVPRDYGYTF. As DNA, the CDR3 is TGCAGCGTCCCCAGGGACTATGGCTACACCTTC.

The rearrangement uses TRBV7-2 and TRBJ2-3; TRBD2 aligns across 10 bases. V lost 1 base to trimming and J lost 4 bases; unmatched junction nucleotides: 2. Germline values: CDR1 SGHTA, CDR2 FQGNSA. The CDR3 runs to 15 residues. CDR3 residues: CASSLDLAGADTQYF. The CDR3 DNA reads as TGTGCCAGCAGCTTAGACCTAGCGGGAGCAGATACGCAGTATTTT.

The J gene is TRBJ2-7, the V gene TRBV11-1; the match to TRBD2 covers 9 bases. Germline trimming cut 2 bases from V and 2 bases from J; bases unmatched to any gene: 4. This CDR3 comprises 15 residues. CDR1 and CDR2 from the germline V gene are SGHAT and FQDESV (reference sequence). For the CDR3, the DNA is TGTGCCAGCAGCTTACAAGCGGGAGGCCCCTACGAGCAGTACTTC. Translation: CASSLQAGGPYEQYF.

The V call is TRBV5-1, the J call TRBJ2-2, with a possible D match to TRBD1 (5 bases). This CDR3 region has 16 residues. V was clipped by 0 bases and J by 0 bases, with 9 bases between them. Looked up from germline, CDR1 is SGHRS and CDR2 is YFSETQ. CDR3 residues: CASSLATGANTGELFF. The DNA for the CDR3 is TGCGCCAGCAGCTTGGCCACAGGCGCGAACACCGGGGAGCTGTTTTTT.

This clone has only one observation. The rearrangement links TRBV11-2 to TRBJ1-4, with 9 bases fitting TRBD1. This CDR3 is built from 13 residues. V lost 4 bases and J lost 8; bases outside the gene matches: 2. Germline CDR1 and CDR2: SGHAT and FQNNGV. The CDR3 protein is CASSWTGAEKLFF. CDR3 nucleotides: TGTGCCAGCAGCTGGACAGGGGCCGAAAAACTGTTTTTT.

This clone was seen a handful of times. The chain recombines TRBV4-3 with TRBJ1-2; 7 bases agree with TRBD1. The ends lost 0 bases at V and 5 bases at J; junction bases unmatched: 0. Germline lookup yields CDR1 LGHNA and CDR2 YSLEER. CDR3 size: 13 residues. The CDR3 DNA follows: TGCGCCAGCAGCCAAGAGACAGGGTATGGCTACACCTTC. This gives the protein CASSQETGYGYTF.

The V and J genes are TRBV10-3 and TRBJ2-1; D perhaps matches TRBD2 (5 bases). The germline V gene has CDR1 ENHRY and CDR2 SYGVKD. This CDR3 comprises 13 residues. CDR3: CAVAGLGYNEQFF. CDR3 nucleotides: TGTGCGGTTGCGGGCTTGGGATACAATGAGCAGTTCTTC.

The gene calls are TRBV7-3 and TRBJ2-6, with TRBD1 identical over 8 bases. The J segment lost 1 base and the V segment lost 5 bases, leaving 10 bases of the junction unmatched. Germline V gene lookup returns CDR1 SGHTA and CDR2 FQGTGA. The CDR3 is 18 residues long. Here the CDR3 reads CASSPTSGGPSGANVLTF. The CDR3 DNA reads as TGTGCCAGCAGCCCTACGTCAGGGGGCCCTTCTGGGGCCAACGTCCTGACTTTC.

V usage is TRBV5-5 and J usage is TRBJ2-5; D might be TRBD1 (5 bases). Germline lookup yields CDR1 SGHKS and CDR2 YYEKEE (reference sequence). V gave up 0 bases and J gave up 1 base, with 7 bases separating them. The CDR3 covers 14 residues. The CDR3 here is CASSLGRVQETQYF. The CDR3 nucleotides read TGTGCCAGCAGCTTGGGCAGGGTCCAAGAGACCCAGTACTTC.

This clone was recorded only once. V and J are TRBV11-1 and TRBJ2-1; TRBD2 matches at 9 bases. The V segment lost 1 base and the J segment 4 bases; nucleotides outside the gene matches: 2. The CDR3 extends over 15 amino acids. Germline values: CDR1 SGHAT, CDR2 FQDESV (reference sequence). The CDR3 nucleotides read TGTGCCAGCAGCTTAGAGCGGGGGGCGTACAATGAGCAGTTCTTC. As protein: CASSLERGAYNEQFF.

V and J are TRBV2 and TRBJ2-3, with 7 bases aligning to TRBD2. Germline loops: CDR1 SNHLY, CDR2 FYNNEI. V dropped 4 bases and J dropped 8; count of bases not matched to a gene: 9. This CDR3 contains 14 residues. The CDR3 nucleotides read TGTGCCAGCAGTGGCCAGCGGGACCGGGGTACGCAGTATTTT. Protein sequence: CASSGQRDRGTQYF.